This section outlines one T cell receptor beta chain sequence together with its context. As yet, its antigen is unknown. The source of the sample is a study of long-term antiretroviral therapy in people with HIV. A v3.0 immunoSEQ assay was performed at survey level. Sequencing was performed with immunoSEQ multiplex PCR; in TCRdb, only in-frame clones are kept and a portion is missing. Counted here are about 30,000 clones, more than 85% occurring once; the ten biggest clones make up 10% to 13%. V shed 2 bases and J 3 bases; nucleotides not matched to a gene: 5. The CDR3 is 15 amino acids. Germline-derived CDR1 and CDR2 are MRHNA and SNTAGT. Study outcomes and limitations: Relative to control repertoires, HIV repertoires exhibited narrower CDR3 length ranges.

This specimen was unsorted PBMCs, taken 6.2 years after starting antiretroviral therapy. This sequence originates from a man aged 40-50 years with HIV. The rearrangement joins TRBV6-4 to TRBJ1-1; 8 bases are shared with TRBD1. CDR3 DNA sequence: TGTGCCAGCAGTGACAGGGCAGGGGGCCACACTGAAGCTTTCTTT. This encodes CASSDRAGGHTEAFF.